The 30 T cell receptor beta chains in this list originate from one sample, sequenced in a study of T-cell reconstitution after alpha-beta-depleted transplantation in children. Preparation of the TCRbeta library was carried out with unique molecular identifiers. TCRdb itself ran the PCR reads through MiXCR, one entry per CDR3 protein. The sample has some 500,000 distinct CDR3 sequences, approximately 20% seen once. The specimen comprised PBMCs from the stem cell graft donor, sampled from the stem cell graft. These receptors originate from a human donor who donated a stem cell graft to a child with acute lymphoblastic leukemia.

A few counts support this clonotype. The chain uses TRBV25-1 and TRBJ2-1; 8 nucleotides line up with TRBD2. The CDR3 covers 14 residues. Germline V gene data show CDR1 as MGHDK and CDR2 as SYGVNS. Trimming at V came to 6 bases and at J to 4 bases, leaving 5 bases not matched to a gene. The CDR3 is CASSGGLDYNEQFF. CDR3 nucleotide sequence: TGTGCCAGCAGCGGGGGACTAGATTACAATGAGCAGTTCTTC. The entire variable domain, with the rest obtained from reference TRBV25-1 and TRBJ2-1, is as follows: EADIYQTPRYLVIGTGKKITLECSQTMGHDKMYWYQQDPGMELHLIHYSYGVNSTEKGDLSSESTVSRIRTEHFPLTLESARPSHTSQYLCASSGGLDYNEQFFGPGTRLTVL.

V is TRBV10-3 and J is TRBJ2-1; TRBD1 matches at 7 bases. Germline V lookup: CDR1 ENHRY, CDR2 SYGVKD. This CDR3 has 16 amino acids. The V segment lost 2 bases and the J segment 0 bases; nucleotides outside the gene matches: 4. The CDR3 loop reads CAISEDREISYNEQFF. Here the CDR3 DNA reads TGTGCCATCAGTGAGGACAGGGAGATCTCCTACAATGAGCAGTTCTTC.

The chain combines TRBV5-1 with TRBJ1-2; 9 bases align to TRBD1. This CDR3 is built from 15 residues. J lost 8 bases, V lost 4 bases, and 12 bases had no gene match. The germline V gene has CDR1 SGHRS and CDR2 YFSETQ. The DNA for the CDR3 is TGCGCCAGCAGCACCCTCCCCGGGACAGGGAACGGCTACACCTTC. This sequence encodes CASSTLPGTGNGYTF.

This clonotype was seen a handful of times. The genes are TRBV5-1 and TRBJ2-3; 10 nucleotides agree with TRBD2. The junction had 8 bases not matched to a gene; V was cut back by 7 bases and J by 6 bases. The germline CDR1 and CDR2 sequences are SGHRS and YFSETQ. This CDR3 has 14 amino acids. Here the CDR3 reads CASGASGRDDTQYF. For the CDR3, the DNA is TGCGCCAGCGGGGCTAGCGGGAGAGACGATACGCAGTATTTT.

The chain combines TRBV6-1 with TRBJ1-4; D might be TRBD1 (5 bases). The CDR3 spans 18 residues. Germline CDR1 reads MNHNS; CDR2 reads SASEGT. Trimming took 6 bases from V and 0 from J, leaving 20 bases between them. The CDR3 DNA follows: TGTGCCAGCAGCCCCACCGCAGGGTTCTATGCAACTAATGAAAAACTGTTTTTT. Its protein product is CASSPTAGFYATNEKLFF.

This chain uses TRBV11-2 with TRBJ2-2, with D possibly being TRBD1 (6 bases). V lost 6 bases and J lost 1, with 15 bases in between. Germline V gene lookup returns CDR1 SGHAT and CDR2 FQNNGV. This CDR3 is 16 amino acids long. The CDR3 region is CASRRPGQKNTGELFF. As DNA, the CDR3 is TGTGCCAGCAGACGGCCGGGACAAAAGAACACCGGGGAGCTGTTTTTT.

In this sample, this clonotype turned up a few times. The V call is TRBV21-1, the J call TRBJ2-1; TRBD1 reflects the table's D call only, with no check against the DNA. TRBV21-1 is termed a pseudogene. The CDR3 length is 15 residues. CDR3 sequence reads: CASTYDPHCNNEQFF. CDR3 bases: TGTGCCAGCACCTACGACCCCCATTGTAACAATGAGCAGTTCTTC.

There are a few counts of this clonotype. This chain links TRBV29-1 with TRBJ2-3; 15 positions agree with TRBD2. V was pared by 7 bases and J by 10 bases, with 15 bases of the junction left unmatched. Germline CDR1 and CDR2: SQVTM and ANQGSEA. This CDR3 is built from 16 residues. CDR3 coding DNA: TGCAGCGCTCTCCAGGGACTAGCGGGAGGAAATCGTCCGCAGTATTTT. This codes for CSALQGLAGGNRPQYF.

The rearrangement joins TRBV7-9 to TRBJ2-3; 7 nucleotides match TRBD2. The CDR3 has 17 residues. Germline CDR1 reads SEHNR; CDR2 reads FQNEAQ (reference sequence). V was clipped by 4 bases and J by 3 bases; unmatched bases: 13. CDR3 in amino acids: CASSSTRAGVETDTQYF. CDR3 sequence (DNA): TGTGCCAGCAGCTCAACACGGGCGGGAGTTGAGACAGATACGCAGTATTTT.

The genes are TRBV7-3 and TRBJ2-3; 7 bases are a match to TRBD2. CDR1 is SGHTA, CDR2 FQGTGA, per germline. CDR3 length: 18 amino acids. V dropped 0 bases and J dropped 0; count of bases not matched to a gene: 9. CDR3 bases: TGTGCCAGCAGCTTAACAGGATTTAGCGGGTCCAGCACAGATACGCAGTATTTT. Protein sequence: CASSLTGFSGSSTDTQYF.

This clonotype showed up just a few times. The chain uses TRBV6-5 and TRBJ2-5; D may be TRBD2 (5 bases). The CDR3 spans 12 residues. V lost 5 bases to trimming and J lost 5 bases, with 9 bases between them. Germline lookup yields CDR1 MNHEY and CDR2 SVGAGI. CDR3 residues: CASSSGWETQYF. The DNA for the CDR3 is TGTGCCAGCAGTAGCGGCTGGGAGACCCAGTACTTC.

This clonotype was recorded at least ten times. V is TRBV7-3 and J is TRBJ2-1; D remains unclear. V lost 6 bases to trimming and J lost 5 bases, with 11 bases between them. CDR3 length: 13 amino acids. Germline CDR1 SGHTA, CDR2 FQGTGA. The CDR3 protein is CASSLGRNNEQFF. The DNA of the CDR3 is TGTGCCAGCAGTTTGGGCCGCAACAATGAGCAGTTCTTC.

The chain carries TRBV7-6 and TRBJ2-5; weak D call: TRBD2 (5 bases). The length of the CDR3 is 18 residues. CDR1 is SGHVS, CDR2 FNYEAQ, per germline. Trimming cost V 5 bases and J 4 bases, with 26 bases left between them. In DNA, the CDR3 is TGTGCCAGCAGCACCCGAGGGTCTAGCCCAAGGTCGGGAGAGACCCAGTACTTC. Its translation: CASSTRGSSPRSGETQYF.

This clonotype was found a few times. The chain is built from TRBV6-1 and TRBJ1-2; D not certain. Trimming took off 7 bases at V and 1 base at J, with 13 bases between the two ends. The CDR3 sequence is 14 residues long. Germline V gene lookup returns CDR1 MNHNS and CDR2 SASEGT. CDR3 bases: TGTGCCAGCAAAAGTCAGAAAAGTAACTATGGCTACACCTTC. This codes for CASKSQKSNYGYTF.

This clonotype was seen a handful of times. This chain links TRBV5-1 with TRBJ2-1; a possible D gene is TRBD1 (5 bases). The CDR3 is 15 residues long. V lost 0 bases, J lost 2 bases, and 9 bases lay in between. Germline CDR1 reads SGHRS; CDR2 reads YFSETQ. CDR3 in amino acids: CASSLGQPPYNEQFF. The CDR3 DNA is TGCGCCAGCAGCTTGGGACAGCCCCCCTACAATGAGCAGTTCTTC.

The chain has TRBV4-2 and TRBJ1-5; D uncertain. V gave up 0 bases and J gave up 3 bases, with 9 bases separating them. This CDR3 has 15 amino acids. CDR1 LGHNA and CDR2 YNFKEQ come from the germline V gene. The CDR3 is CASSQDPRPNQPQHF. Written as DNA, the CDR3 is TGTGCCAGCAGCCAAGATCCACGGCCCAATCAGCCCCAGCATTTT.

This clonotype showed up just a few times. This chain connects TRBV21-1 to TRBJ2-5; TRBD2 reflects the table's D call only, with no check against the DNA. TRBV21-1 is listed as a pseudogene. CDR3 size: 9 residues. The CDR3 region has the DNA TGTGCCAGCAGCAACTCGGGTGGGTTC. Its translation: CASSNSGGF.

This clonotype was counted a few times. The J gene is TRBJ2-3, the V gene TRBV20-1, with 7 nucleotides matching TRBD2. V shed 6 bases, J shed 4 bases, and the junction held 4 bases outside the gene matches. The germline gives CDR1 DFQATT, CDR2 SNEGSKA (reference sequence). The CDR3 runs to 12 residues. In nucleotides, the CDR3 is TGCAGTGCCGGGACTATGGCAGATACGCAGTATTTT. Amino acids: CSAGTMADTQYF.

This clonotype was counted between two and nine times. The chain carries TRBV4-1 and TRBJ2-7; D possibly corresponds to TRBD2 (5 bases). Trimming left V 7 bases short and J 2 bases short, with 18 bases between. Germline values: CDR1 MGHRA, CDR2 YSYEKL. This CDR3 contains 15 residues. The CDR3 nucleotides are TGCGCCAGCACAATCCTGTGGGCGGAGGCCTACGAGCAGTACTTC. Translation: CASTILWAEAYEQYF.

This clonotype came up a few times. This sequence joins TRBV7-9 and TRBJ2-7; possible D gene TRBD2, 6 bases. This CDR3 comprises 13 residues. Deletions cut 7 bases from V and 2 bases from J, with 12 bases between. CDR1 and CDR2 from the germline V gene are SEHNR and FQNEAQ (reference sequence). The CDR3 protein is CASNWGGTYEQYF. In DNA form, the CDR3 reads TGTGCCAGCAACTGGGGCGGGACCTACGAGCAGTACTTC.

The rearrangement joins TRBV5-1 to TRBJ1-3; D is possibly TRBD1 (5 bases). Germline V lookup: CDR1 SGHRS, CDR2 YFSETQ. The CDR3 totals 14 residues. V lost 4 bases and J lost 0, with 8 bases in between. CDR3 DNA sequence: TGCGCCAGCAGCCAAGACAGCTCTGGAAACACCATATATTTT. Translating gives CASSQDSSGNTIYF. The full variable domain, rest sourced from reference TRBV5-1 and TRBJ1-3, is KAGVTQTPRYLIKTRGQQVTLSCSPISGHRSVSWYQQTPGQGLQFLFEYFSETQRNKGNFPGRFSGRQFSNSRSEMNVSTLELGDSALYLCASSQDSSGNTIYFGEGSWLTVV.

V is TRBV2 and J is TRBJ1-2, with 10 bases fitting TRBD1. From germline, CDR1 is SNHLY and CDR2 FYNNEI. The CDR3 consists of 15 residues. The V gene end was trimmed by 6 bases and the J gene end by 6 bases; junction bases not matched to a gene: 10. Here the CDR3 reads CASRNTPGTGDGYTF. Written as DNA, the CDR3 is TGTGCCAGCAGAAATACTCCCGGGACAGGGGATGGCTACACCTTC.

Only a few counts were recorded for this clonotype. V gene TRBV6-1 combines with J gene TRBJ1-1; D unresolved. V shed 6 bases and J shed 8 bases, with 10 bases lying between them. In germline, CDR1 is MNHNS, CDR2 SASEGT. CDR3 size: 11 residues. CDR3 sequence (DNA): TGTGCCAGCAGGGTACTAGGAGAAGCTTTCTTT. Protein: CASRVLGEAFF.

This chain links TRBV27 with TRBJ2-1; 9 nucleotides align to TRBD2. The V gene end was trimmed by 6 bases and the J gene end by 1 base; junction bases not matched to a gene: 7. The CDR3 is made up of 16 amino acids. CDR1 MNHEY and CDR2 SMNVEV come from the germline V gene (reference sequence). This chain's CDR3 is CASRFLTSGSYNEQFF. In DNA form, the CDR3 reads TGTGCCAGCAGATTCCTGACTAGCGGATCCTACAATGAGCAGTTCTTC.

The chain employs TRBV2 and TRBJ2-7, with D perhaps being TRBD1 or TRBD2 (5 bases each). Germline CDR1 is SNHLY and CDR2 is FYNNEI. This CDR3 is built from 12 residues. The ends were cut back, 10 bases at V and 2 bases at J, with 12 bases in the middle. CDR3 DNA: TGTGCCACCCGGGACCGGACCTACGAGCAGTACTTC. Protein: CATRDRTYEQYF.

This clonotype has more than one count but fewer than ten. The chain recombines TRBV6-4 with TRBJ2-2; D unresolved. Trimming took off 8 bases at V and 0 bases at J, with 10 bases between the two ends. CDR1 and CDR2 from the germline V gene are MRHNA and SNTAGT. The CDR3 loop spans 14 amino acids. CDR3 protein: CASQPSANTGELFF. Written as DNA, the CDR3 is TGTGCCAGCCAGCCGAGCGCGAACACCGGGGAGCTGTTTTTT.

The chain combines TRBV7-8 with TRBJ2-7, with TRBD1 matching 8 bases. The CDR3 has 15 residues. Germline-derived CDR1 and CDR2 are SGHVS and FQNEAQ. Trimming removed 4 bases from V and 1 base from J; junction bases left unmatched: 6. The CDR3 protein is CASSSTGAWSYEQYF. In DNA, the CDR3 is TGTGCCAGCAGCTCGACAGGGGCTTGGTCCTACGAGCAGTACTTC.

The chain couples TRBV12-3 or TRBV12-4 to TRBJ2-5; maybe TRBD2 (5 bases). V lost 5 bases to trimming and J lost 3 bases, with 16 bases between them. The CDR3 is 15 amino acids. CDR3 loop: CASSTLVREKETQYF. CDR3 nucleotides: TGTGCCAGCAGTACCTTGGTCCGGGAAAAAGAGACCCAGTACTTC.

The chain links TRBV3-1 to TRBJ2-2, with 7 bases matching TRBD2. Germline CDR1 reads LGHDT; CDR2 reads YNNKEL (reference sequence). CDR3 length: 16 amino acids. Trimming cost V 0 bases and J 5 bases; bases outside gene matches: 6. The CDR3 sequence: CASSQESGTTTGELFF. CDR3 sequence (DNA): TGTGCCAGCAGCCAAGAGAGCGGGACTACTACCGGGGAGCTGTTTTTT.

The chain has TRBV4-2 and TRBJ1-2; 8 bases agree with TRBD1. V lost 0 bases and J lost 4; bases outside the gene matches: 7. Germline-derived CDR1 and CDR2 are LGHNA and YNFKEQ. The CDR3 totals 16 residues. In nucleotides, the CDR3 is TGTGCCAGCAGCCAAGAAGGGACAGGATTTACCTATGGCTACACCTTC. Translating gives CASSQEGTGFTYGYTF.